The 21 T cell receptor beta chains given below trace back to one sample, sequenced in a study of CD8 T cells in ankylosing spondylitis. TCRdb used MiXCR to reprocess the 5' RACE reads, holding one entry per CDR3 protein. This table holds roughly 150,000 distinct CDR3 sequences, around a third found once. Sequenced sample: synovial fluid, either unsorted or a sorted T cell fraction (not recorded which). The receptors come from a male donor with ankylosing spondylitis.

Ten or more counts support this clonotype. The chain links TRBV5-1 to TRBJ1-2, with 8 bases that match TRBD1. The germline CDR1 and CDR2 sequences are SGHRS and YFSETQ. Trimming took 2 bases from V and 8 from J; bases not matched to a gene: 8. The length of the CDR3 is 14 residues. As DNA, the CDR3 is TGCGCCAGCAGCTTAATGGACAGGGCGGGCGGCTACACCTTC. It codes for CASSLMDRAGGYTF. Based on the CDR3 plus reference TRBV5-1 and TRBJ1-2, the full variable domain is KAGVTQTPRYLIKTRGQQVTLSCSPISGHRSVSWYQQTPGQGLQFLFEYFSETQRNKGNFPGRFSGRQFSNSRSEMNVSTLELGDSALYLCASSLMDRAGGYTFGSGTRLTVV.

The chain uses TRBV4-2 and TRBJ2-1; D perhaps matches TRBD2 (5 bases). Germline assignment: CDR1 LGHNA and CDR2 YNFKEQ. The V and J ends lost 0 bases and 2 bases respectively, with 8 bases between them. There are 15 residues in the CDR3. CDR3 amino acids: CASSQEGSAYNEQFF. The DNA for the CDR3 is TGTGCCAGCAGCCAAGAGGGTAGCGCCTACAATGAGCAGTTCTTC.

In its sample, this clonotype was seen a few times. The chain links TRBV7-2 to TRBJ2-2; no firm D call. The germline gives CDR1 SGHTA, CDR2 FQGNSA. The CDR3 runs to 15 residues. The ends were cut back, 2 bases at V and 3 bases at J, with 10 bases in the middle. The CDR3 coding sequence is TGTGCCAGCAGCTTAATCGGCCGGGACACCGGGGAGCTGTTTTTT. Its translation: CASSLIGRDTGELFF.

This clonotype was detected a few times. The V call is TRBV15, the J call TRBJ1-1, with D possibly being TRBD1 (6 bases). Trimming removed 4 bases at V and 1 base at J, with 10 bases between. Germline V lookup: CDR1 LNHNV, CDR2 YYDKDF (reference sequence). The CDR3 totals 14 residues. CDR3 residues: CATSTTTGNTEAFF. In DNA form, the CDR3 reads TGTGCCACCAGCACAACGACAGGGAACACTGAAGCTTTCTTT.

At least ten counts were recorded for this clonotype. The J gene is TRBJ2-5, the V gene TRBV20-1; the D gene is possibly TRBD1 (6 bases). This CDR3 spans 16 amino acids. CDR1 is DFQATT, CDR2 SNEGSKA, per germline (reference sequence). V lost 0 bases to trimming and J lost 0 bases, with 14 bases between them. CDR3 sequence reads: CSARDQGPTYQETQYF. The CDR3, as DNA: TGCAGTGCTAGAGATCAGGGGCCGACGTACCAAGAGACCCAGTACTTC.

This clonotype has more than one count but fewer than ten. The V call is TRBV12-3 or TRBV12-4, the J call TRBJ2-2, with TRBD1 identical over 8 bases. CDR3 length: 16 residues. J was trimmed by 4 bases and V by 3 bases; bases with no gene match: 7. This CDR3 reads CASSFKLTGGTGELFF. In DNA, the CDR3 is TGTGCCAGCAGTTTCAAACTTACAGGGGGCACCGGGGAGCTGTTTTTT.

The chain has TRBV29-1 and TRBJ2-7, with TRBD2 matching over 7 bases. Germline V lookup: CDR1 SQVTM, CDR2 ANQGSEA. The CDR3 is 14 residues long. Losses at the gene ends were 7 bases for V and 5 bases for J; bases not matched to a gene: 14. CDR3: CSAKNRGGYDEQYF. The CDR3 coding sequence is TGCAGCGCGAAAAATCGCGGGGGTTATGACGAGCAGTACTTC.

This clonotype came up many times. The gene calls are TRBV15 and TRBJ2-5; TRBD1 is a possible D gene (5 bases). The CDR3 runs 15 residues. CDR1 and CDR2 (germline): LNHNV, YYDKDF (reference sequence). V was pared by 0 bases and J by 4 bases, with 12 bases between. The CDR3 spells CATSRDVRGSETQYF. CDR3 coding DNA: TGTGCCACCAGCAGAGATGTTAGGGGTTCAGAGACCCAGTACTTC.

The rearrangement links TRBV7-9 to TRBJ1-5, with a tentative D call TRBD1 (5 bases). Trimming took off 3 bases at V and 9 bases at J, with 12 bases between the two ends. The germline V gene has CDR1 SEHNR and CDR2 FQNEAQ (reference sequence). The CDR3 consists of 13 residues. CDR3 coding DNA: TGTGCCAGCAGCTTCGACAGTGGGCCGCCCCAGCATTTT. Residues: CASSFDSGPPQHF.

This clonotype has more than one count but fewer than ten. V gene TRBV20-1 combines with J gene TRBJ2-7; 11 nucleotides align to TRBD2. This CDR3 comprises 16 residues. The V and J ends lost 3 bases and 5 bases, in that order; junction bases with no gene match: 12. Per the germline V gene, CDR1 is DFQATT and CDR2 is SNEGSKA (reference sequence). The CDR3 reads CSASRLAGGHFDEQYF. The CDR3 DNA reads TGCAGTGCTAGTCGGCTAGCGGGAGGCCATTTCGACGAGCAGTACTTC.

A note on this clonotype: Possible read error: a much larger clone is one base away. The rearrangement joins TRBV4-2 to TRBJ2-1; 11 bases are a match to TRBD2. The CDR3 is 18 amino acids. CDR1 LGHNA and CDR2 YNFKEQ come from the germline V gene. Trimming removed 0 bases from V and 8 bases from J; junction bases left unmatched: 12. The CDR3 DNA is TGTGCCAGCAGCCAAGAGGGAGGGGCTAGCGGGGGGCGGGATGAGCAGTTCTTC. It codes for CASSQEGGASGGRDEQFF.

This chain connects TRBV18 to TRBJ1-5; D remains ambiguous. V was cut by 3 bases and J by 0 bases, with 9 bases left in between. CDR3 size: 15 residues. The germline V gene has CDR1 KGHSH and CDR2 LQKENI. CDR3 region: CASSPRGNSNQPQHF. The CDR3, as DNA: TGTGCCAGCTCACCGCGAGGGAATAGCAATCAGCCCCAGCATTTT. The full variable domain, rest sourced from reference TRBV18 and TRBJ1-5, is NAGVMQNPRHLVRRRGQEARLRCSPMKGHSHVYWYRQLPEEGLKFMVYLQKENIIDESGMPKERFSAEFPKEGPSILRIQQVVRGDSAAYFCASSPRGNSNQPQHFGDGTRLSIL.

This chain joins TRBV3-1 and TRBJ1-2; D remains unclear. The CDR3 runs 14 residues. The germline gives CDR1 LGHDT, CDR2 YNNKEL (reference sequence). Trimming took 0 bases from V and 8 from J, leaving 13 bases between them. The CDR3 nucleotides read TGTGCCAGCAGCCAAGATAACCGGGCGTCGGGCTACACCTTC. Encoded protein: CASSQDNRASGYTF. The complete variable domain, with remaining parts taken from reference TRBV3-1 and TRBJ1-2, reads DTAVSQTPKYLVTQMGNDKSIKCEQNLGHDTMYWYKQDSKKFLKIMFSYNNKELIINETVPNRFSPKSPDKAHLNLHINSLELGDSAVYFCASSQDNRASGYTFGSGTRLTVV.

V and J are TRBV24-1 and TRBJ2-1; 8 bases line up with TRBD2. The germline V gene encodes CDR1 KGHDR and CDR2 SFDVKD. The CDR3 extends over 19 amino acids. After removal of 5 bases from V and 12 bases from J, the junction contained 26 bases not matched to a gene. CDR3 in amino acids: CATSGDGASGGPPRDGQFF. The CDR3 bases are TGTGCCACCAGTGGCGACGGGGCCAGCGGGGGACCCCCGCGGGACGGGCAGTTCTTC.

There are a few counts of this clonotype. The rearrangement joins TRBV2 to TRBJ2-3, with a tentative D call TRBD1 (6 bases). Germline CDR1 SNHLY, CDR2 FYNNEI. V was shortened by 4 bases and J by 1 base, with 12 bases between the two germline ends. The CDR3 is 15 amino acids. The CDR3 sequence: CASSAQGFGTDTQYF. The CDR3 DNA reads TGTGCCAGCAGTGCTCAGGGGTTCGGCACAGATACGCAGTATTTT.

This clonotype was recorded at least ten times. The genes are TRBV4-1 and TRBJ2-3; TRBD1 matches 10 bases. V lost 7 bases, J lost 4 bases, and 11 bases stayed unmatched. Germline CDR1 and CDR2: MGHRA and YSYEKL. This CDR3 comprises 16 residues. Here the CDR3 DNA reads TGCGCCAGCACCCGGGAGGGACAGGGGTTGTCAGATACGCAGTATTTT. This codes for CASTREGQGLSDTQYF.

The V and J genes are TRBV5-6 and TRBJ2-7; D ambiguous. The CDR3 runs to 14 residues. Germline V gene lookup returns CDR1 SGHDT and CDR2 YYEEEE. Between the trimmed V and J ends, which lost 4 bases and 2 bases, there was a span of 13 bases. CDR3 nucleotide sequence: TGTGCCAGCAGCCCGACGTATCAGGCCTACGAGCAGTACTTC. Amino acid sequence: CASSPTYQAYEQYF.

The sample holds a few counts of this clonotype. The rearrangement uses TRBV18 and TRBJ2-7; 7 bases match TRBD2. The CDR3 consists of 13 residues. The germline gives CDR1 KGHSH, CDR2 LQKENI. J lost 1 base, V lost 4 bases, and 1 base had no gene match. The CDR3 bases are TGTGCCAGCTCACGGACTAGTTCCTACGAGCAGTACTTC. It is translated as CASSRTSSYEQYF. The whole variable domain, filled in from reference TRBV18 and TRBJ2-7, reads NAGVMQNPRHLVRRRGQEARLRCSPMKGHSHVYWYRQLPEEGLKFMVYLQKENIIDESGMPKERFSAEFPKEGPSILRIQQVVRGDSAAYFCASSRTSSYEQYFGPGTRLTVT.

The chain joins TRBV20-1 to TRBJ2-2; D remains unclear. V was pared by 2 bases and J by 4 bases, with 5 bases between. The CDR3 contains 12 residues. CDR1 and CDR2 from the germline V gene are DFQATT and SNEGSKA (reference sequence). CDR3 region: CSARRPTGELFF. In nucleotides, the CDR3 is TGCAGTGCTAGACGACCCACCGGGGAGCTGTTTTTT.

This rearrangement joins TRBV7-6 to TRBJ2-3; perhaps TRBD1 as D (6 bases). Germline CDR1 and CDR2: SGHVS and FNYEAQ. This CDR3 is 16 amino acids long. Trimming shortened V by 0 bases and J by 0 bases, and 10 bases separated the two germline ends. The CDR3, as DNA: TGTGCCAGCAGCTTAGCCGGGACAACTAGCACAGATACGCAGTATTTT. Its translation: CASSLAGTTSTDTQYF.

CDR3 in DNA: TGTGCCAGCAGCCCCATCCGACAGGGGCTAACAGCTTTCTTT. Translating gives CASSPIRQGLTAFF. The rearrangement uses TRBV7-2 and TRBJ1-1; 8 bases are a match to TRBD1. CDR1 is SGHTA, CDR2 FQGNSA, per germline. Trimming removed 5 bases from V and 10 bases from J; junction bases left unmatched: 12. The CDR3 is 14 residues long.